The rows below give T cell receptor beta chains drawn from one sample of a study of T cells in Graves' hyperthyroidism and ophthalmopathy. MiXCR was run by TCRdb on the multiplex PCR reads, yielding one entry per CDR3 protein. The sample has 500,000 to 600,000 distinct CDR3 sequences, over 15% seen once. Sequenced sample: blood. These TCRs come from a woman under 30 with Graves' hyperthyroidism. CDR3s include the opening cysteine and the closing phenylalanine or tryptophan. A D gene is named only where the DNA matches it firmly. Rows may omit the clone size; those that give it use once, few, many or a size class.

size	D	V	J	CDR3	DNA
few	NA	TRBV6-2/TRBV6-3	TRBJ1-4	CASSRRRQPATNEKLFF	TGTGCCAGCAGTCGGAGGAGACAGCCAGCAACTAATGAAAAACTGTTTTTT
NA	NA	TRBV3-1	TRBJ2-6	CASSRNRQRSGANVLTF	TGTGCCAGCAGCCGAAATAGACAGCGCTCTGGGGCCAACGTCCTGACTTTC
NA	NA	TRBV20-1	TRBJ1-5	CSARDGWGQSNQPQHF	TGCAGTGCTAGAGATGGGTGGGGACAAAGCAATCAGCCCCAGCATTTT
many	NA	TRBV7-9	TRBJ2-7	CASSLAASSYEQYF	TGTGCCAGCAGCTTAGCCGCAAGCTCCTACGAGCAGTACTTC
NA	TRBD1	TRBV12-3/TRBV12-4	TRBJ2-3	CASSLARTGDSTDTQYF	TGTGCCAGCAGTTTAGCCCGGACAGGAGATAGCACAGATACGCAGTATTTT
many	TRBD2	TRBV11-3	TRBJ2-3	CASSSYDLAGVGDTQYF	TGTGCCAGCAGTTCTTATGACCTAGCGGGGGTTGGAGATACGCAGTATTTT
few	TRBD2	TRBV20-1	TRBJ2-2	CSARDGAGGLTGELFF	TGCAGTGCTAGAGATGGGGCGGGGGGGCTTACCGGGGAGCTGTTTTTT
few	TRBD2	TRBV3-1	TRBJ2-2	CASSQDFSGGATGELFF	TGTGCCAGCAGCCAAGACTTCAGCGGGGGGGCAACCGGGGAGCTGTTTTTT
many	NA	TRBV6-5	TRBJ1-4	CASSYSRPGLSEKLFF	TGTGCCAGCAGTTACTCTCGGCCAGGTCTGAGTGAAAAACTGTTTTTT
few	NA	TRBV12-3/TRBV12-4	TRBJ2-1	CASVLQSSYNEQFF	TGTGCCAGCGTTCTTCAGTCGTCCTACAATGAGCAGTTCTTC
NA	NA	TRBV29-1	TRBJ1-1	CSVLKYTEAFF	TGCAGCGTTTTAAAGTACACTGAAGCTTTCTTT
few	NA	TRBV20-1	TRBJ1-2	CSAKDSPYGYTF	TGCAGTGCTAAGGACAGTCCCTATGGCTACACCTTC
NA	TRBD1	TRBV9	TRBJ1-2	CASSVAWDRVVGYTF	TGTGCCAGCAGCGTAGCATGGGACAGGGTGGTTGGCTACACCTTC
NA	NA	TRBV27	TRBJ1-2	CASSSWGGGSGYTF	TGTGCCAGCAGTTCCTGGGGTGGGGGTAGCGGCTACACCTTC
few	NA	TRBV6-2/TRBV6-3	TRBJ2-1	CASRPYGTPYNEQFF	TGTGCCAGCAGGCCCTATGGGACTCCCTACAATGAGCAGTTCTTC
many	NA	TRBV3-1	TRBJ1-1	CASSHIGKGTEAFF	TGTGCCAGCAGCCACATCGGCAAGGGGACTGAAGCTTTCTTT
few	TRBD2	TRBV27	TRBJ2-1	CASRILAGGRWNEQFF	TGTGCCAGCCGAATTCTAGCGGGAGGTCGTTGGAATGAGCAGTTCTTC
NA	NA	TRBV5-4	TRBJ2-3	CASSAPAADTQYF	TGTGCCAGCAGCGCGCCTGCGGCGGATACGCAGTATTTT
many	NA	TRBV2	TRBJ1-2	CASSEGQPRHGYTF	TGTGCCAGCAGTGAAGGACAGCCAAGACATGGCTACACCTTC
few	NA	TRBV7-9	TRBJ2-3	CASSYLTGSGTDTQYF	TGTGCCAGCAGTTATTTGACAGGATCGGGCACAGATACGCAGTATTTT
many	NA	TRBV28	TRBJ2-5	CASQQETQYF	TGTGCCAGTCAGCAAGAGACCCAGTACTTC
few	NA	TRBV7-6	TRBJ2-3	CASSRRTTTDTQYF	TGTGCCAGCAGCCGCAGGACAACCACAGATACGCAGTATTTT
NA	NA	TRBV15	TRBJ2-1	CATSRSPGRDEQFF	TGTGCCACCAGCAGATCCCCGGGAAGGGATGAGCAGTTCTTC
NA	TRBD1	TRBV6-2/TRBV6-3	TRBJ2-2	CASSYQGPGTATTGELFF	TGTGCCAGCAGTTACCAAGGGCCCGGGACAGCAACCACCGGGGAGCTGTTTTTT
many	TRBD2	TRBV10-3	TRBJ2-7	CAISEEGGTLISEQYF	TGTGCCATCAGTGAGGAGGGAGGGACTCTAATCTCCGAGCAGTACTTC
many	TRBD2	TRBV12-3/TRBV12-4	TRBJ2-3	CASSLTSGRPDTQYF	TGTGCCAGCAGCCTGACTAGCGGGAGGCCAGATACGCAGTATTTT
NA	NA	TRBV19	TRBJ1-5	CASSVGTFGRNQPQHF	TGTGCCAGTAGTGTTGGGACTTTCGGGCGGAATCAGCCCCAGCATTTT
many	NA	TRBV12-3/TRBV12-4	TRBJ1-1	CASSYHGGTEAFF	TGTGCCAGCAGTTATCACGGAGGCACTGAAGCTTTCTTT
NA	TRBD2	TRBV5-1	TRBJ2-7	CASSLASGEGEQYF	TGCGCCAGCAGCTTGGCTAGCGGAGAAGGCGAGCAGTACTTC
NA	NA	TRBV12-3/TRBV12-4	TRBJ2-1	CASSLEALSSYNEQFF	TGTGCCAGCAGTTTAGAAGCGTTGAGCTCCTACAATGAGCAGTTCTTC
many	TRBD1	TRBV7-8	TRBJ1-2	CASSLIAGGNYGYTF	TGTGCCAGCAGCTTAATCGCAGGGGGGAACTATGGCTACACCTTC
NA	NA	TRBV4-1	TRBJ1-2	CASSQDRNRVGAGGYTF	TGCGCCAGCAGCCAAGACCGAAACAGGGTGGGGGCGGGTGGCTACACCTTC
few	NA	TRBV7-9	TRBJ2-2	CASSGQSGNTGELFF	TGTGCCAGCAGCGGACAATCGGGGAACACCGGGGAGCTGTTTTTT
many	TRBD1	TRBV28	TRBJ1-4	CASSLPPPWERTGANEKLFF	TGTGCCAGCAGTTTACCCCCCCCGTGGGAGCGGACAGGAGCTAATGAAAAACTGTTTTTT